This T cell receptor (beta chain) comes out of a study of cytomegalovirus exposure and HLA in healthy donors. This clone showed up just once. Germline CDR1 and CDR2: SGHTA and FQGNSA. This CDR3 is built from 15 residues. V was pared by 5 bases and J by 3 bases, with 8 bases of the junction left unmatched. Primers included in the PCR were 60 Vbeta and 13 Jbeta primers. Libraries were prepared by immunoSEQ multiplex PCR; TCRdb keeps only in-frame clonotypes and omits some of them. This sample has 90,000 to 130,000 clones, with approximately 58% found just once. The clonotype originates from a woman in her 30s in good health and CMV-seronegative. The gene calls are TRBV7-2 and TRBJ2-7; the match to TRBD2 covers 9 bases. The sample consisted of PBMCs. CDR3 sequence reads: CASSTRGSGSYEQYF. CDR3 bases: TGTGCCAGCAGCACCCGAGGTAGCGGGAGCTACGAGCAGTACTTC.